The entry below describes one TCR beta chain. Its antigen is currently unknown. The junction shows a germline mismatch at one end, possibly a read error. The data originate from a study of T-cell reconstitution after alpha-beta-depleted transplantation in children. Germline V CDR1 and CDR2: MDHEN, SYDVKM. This CDR3 has 13 residues. TCRbeta library preparation incorporated unique molecular identifiers. TCRdb used MiXCR to reprocess the PCR reads, holding one entry per CDR3 protein. Among around 300,000 distinct CDR3 sequences listed, roughly a tenth were seen once. Whole-study results and caveats: The main origin of T-cell counts and diversity one year after transplant was newly produced T cells. After transplant, at about two months, alpha-beta T cells were reportedly derived from several hundred expanded graft clones. There were some patients whose high TCRbeta diversity at day 60 came from surviving recipient T cells and thymic progenitors.

The sample in question was PBMCs, obtained before TCRalphabeta/CD19-depleted stem cell transplant. The V call is TRBV28, the J call TRBJ1-1; D gene uncertain. The sequence came from a boy less than two years old with acute myeloid leukemia, due to receive a stem cell transplant. In nucleotides, the CDR3 is TGTGCCAGCAGTTTCCTGGAGAACCCTGAAGCTTTCTTT. Amino acids: CASSFLENPEAFF.